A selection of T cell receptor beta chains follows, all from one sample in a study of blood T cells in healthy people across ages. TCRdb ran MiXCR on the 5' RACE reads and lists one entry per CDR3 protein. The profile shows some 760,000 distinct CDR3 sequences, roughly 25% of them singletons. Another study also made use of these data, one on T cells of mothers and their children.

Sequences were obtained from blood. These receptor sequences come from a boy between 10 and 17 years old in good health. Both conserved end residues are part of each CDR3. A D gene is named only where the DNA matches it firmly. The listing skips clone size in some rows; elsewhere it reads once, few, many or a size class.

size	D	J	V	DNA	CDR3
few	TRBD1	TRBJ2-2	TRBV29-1	TGCAGCGTTGCCCCGGACAGGAACACCGGGGAGCTGTCTTTT	CSVAPDRNTGELSF
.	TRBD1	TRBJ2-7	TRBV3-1	TGTGCCAGCAGCCAAAGGGACAGGGGCGAGCAGTACTTC	CASSQRDRGEQYF
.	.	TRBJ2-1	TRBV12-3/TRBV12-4	TGTGCCAGCAGTTTTTTAGCCCACAATGAGCAGTTCTTC	CASSFLAHNEQFF
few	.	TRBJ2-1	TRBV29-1	TGCAGCGTTGAAGATCTAGGGGTAACGGGAGTTGGCAATGAGCAGTTCTTC	CSVEDLGVTGVGNEQFF
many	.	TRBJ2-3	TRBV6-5	TGTGCCAGCAGTCAGAGCACAGATACGCAGTATTTT	CASSQSTDTQYF
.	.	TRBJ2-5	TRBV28	TGTGCCAGCAGTGTCTTCGGTGGGACCCAGTACTTC	CASSVFGGTQYF
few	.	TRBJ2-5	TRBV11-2	TGTGCCAGCAGTCACGCGGAGGGGGTGTGGGAGCAGTACTTC	CASSHAEGVWEQYF
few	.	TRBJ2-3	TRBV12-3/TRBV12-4	TGTGCCAGCAGTTTATCGCGGGTGCTTAGCACAGATACGCAGTATTTT	CASSLSRVLSTDTQYF
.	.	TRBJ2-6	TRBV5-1	TGCGCCAGCAGCTCGATGGGTGGTCAGTACGGGGCCAACGTCCTGACTTTC	CASSSMGGQYGANVLTF
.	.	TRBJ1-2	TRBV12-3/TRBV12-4	TGTGCCAGCAGCCCCGGGAGGGGACCTGACTACACCTTC	CASSPGRGPDYTF
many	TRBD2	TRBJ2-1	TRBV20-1	TGCAGTGCTAGAGACCTAGCGGGAGCATCCTACAATGAGCAGTTCTTC	CSARDLAGASYNEQFF
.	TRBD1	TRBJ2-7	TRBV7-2	TGTGCCAGCAGCACACACAGGGGAGAGCAGTACTTC	CASSTHRGEQYF
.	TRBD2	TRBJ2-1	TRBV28	TGTGCCAGCAGTCCGACTAGCGGGTACGGTAATGAGCAGTTCTTC	CASSPTSGYGNEQFF
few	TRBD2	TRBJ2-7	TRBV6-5	TGTGCCAGCAGTTACGGGTCGGGAGGTCGGTACGAGCAGTACTTC	CASSYGSGGRYEQYF
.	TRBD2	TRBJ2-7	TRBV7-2	TGTGCCAGCAGCTTGGGAGGGTTTACCTACGAGCAGTACTTC	CASSLGGFTYEQYF
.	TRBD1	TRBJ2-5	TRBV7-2	TGTGCCAGCAGCTTAGGGCCGGGACAGGGATTACGAGAGACCCAGTACTTC	CASSLGPGQGLRETQYF
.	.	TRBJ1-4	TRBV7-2	TGTGCCAGCAGCGTGGGACCGTCTAATGAAAAACTGTTTTTT	CASSVGPSNEKLFF
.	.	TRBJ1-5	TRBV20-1	TGCAGTGCTAGGGTGAACAATCAGCCCCAGCATTTT	CSARVNNQPQHF
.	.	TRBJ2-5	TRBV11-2	TGTGCCAGCAGCTTAGGGAGGCTCGGGACACTTCAAGAGACCCAGTACTTC	CASSLGRLGTLQETQYF
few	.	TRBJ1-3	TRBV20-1	TGCAGTGCTAGAGGCAGGGAAGGAAACACCACATATTTT	CSARGREGNTTYF
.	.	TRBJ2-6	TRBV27	TGTGCCAGCAGTTTTGGGGACCCCGCTGGGGCCAACGTCCTGACTTTC	CASSFGDPAGANVLTF
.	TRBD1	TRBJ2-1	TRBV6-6	TGTGCCAGCAGCCCTTACAGGGGTGGTCATGAGCAGTTCTTC	CASSPYRGGHEQFF
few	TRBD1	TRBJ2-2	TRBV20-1	TGCAGTGCTAGAGGGATAAGGACAGGGAACACCGGGGAGCTGTTTTTT	CSARGIRTGNTGELFF
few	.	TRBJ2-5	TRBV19	TGTGCCAGTAGTATAGACTGGCTGGAAGAGACCCAGTACTTC	CASSIDWLEETQYF
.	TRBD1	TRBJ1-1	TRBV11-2	TGTGCCAGCAGCAGAACCGGGACAGGGGGCAAGTCGGACACTGAAGCTTTCTTT	CASSRTGTGGKSDTEAFF